These 26 T cell receptor beta chains share one sample of origin, sequenced in a study of blood T cell repertoires in COVID-19. Measured with immunoSEQ multiplex PCR; TCRdb has only the in-frame clones, and not every one. The data hold approximately 44,000 clones, with about 92% observed a single time. The sample was peripheral blood. These receptors were obtained from a human donor in a cohort sampled during active COVID-19.

The V and J genes are TRBV5-5 and TRBJ1-1; D perhaps matches TRBD1 (5 bases). V lost 2 bases and J 0 bases, leaving 14 bases between the germline ends. Germline CDR1 reads SGHKS; CDR2 reads YYEKEE (reference sequence). This CDR3 has 16 residues. CDR3 region: CASSFWGRTVNTEAFF. The CDR3 DNA is TGTGCCAGCAGCTTTTGGGGGAGGACGGTGAACACTGAAGCTTTCTTT.

This rearrangement joins TRBV12-3 or TRBV12-4 to TRBJ1-5; tentative D call: TRBD1 (6 bases). CDR3 length equals 13 residues. V shed 6 bases and J shed 9 bases, with 15 bases lying between them. CDR3 residues: CASRRTASGPQHF. Here the CDR3 DNA reads TGTGCCAGCAGACGGACAGCTTCAGGGCCCCAGCATTTT.

The V gene is TRBV3-1 (or the pseudogene TRBV3-2), the J gene TRBJ2-1, with D perhaps matching TRBD1 (6 bases). Germline V gene data show CDR1 as LGHDT and CDR2 as YNNKEL (reference sequence). The CDR3 contains 18 residues. The V gene lost 7 bases and the J gene lost 9 bases, with 31 bases spanning the gap. The CDR3 DNA reads as TGTGCCAGCACCCCCAGGGGAAATACAGTGGCTGACTTGGTTGAGCAGTTCTTC. This encodes CASTPRGNTVADLVEQFF.

This clone showed up just a few times. The rearrangement joins TRBV4-3 to TRBJ1-6, with D perhaps TRBD1 (6 bases). Germline-derived CDR1 and CDR2 are LGHNA and YSLEER. The CDR3 has 17 amino acids. Between the trimmed V and J ends, which lost 4 bases and 9 bases, there was a span of 22 bases. In DNA form, the CDR3 reads TGCGCCAGCAGCCCTCACGTCGGGCAGGAGACAGGTTCACCCCTCCACTTT. Translation gives CASSPHVGQETGSPLHF.

This clone was picked up one time. J is TRBJ2-6 and V is TRBV5-1; TRBD1 is a possible D gene (5 bases). Germline CDR1 reads SGHRS; CDR2 reads YFSETQ. This CDR3 spans 14 amino acids. Deletions cut 2 bases from V and 2 bases from J, with 5 bases between. CDR3 region: CASSLGAGANVLTF. In DNA, the CDR3 is TGCGCCAGCAGCTTAGGGGCTGGGGCCAACGTCCTGACTTTC.

The chain is built from TRBV15 and TRBJ2-5; D remains unclear. V was pared by 6 bases and J by 3 bases, with 11 bases between. Germline CDR1 LNHNV, CDR2 YYDKDF (reference sequence). The CDR3 contains 13 residues. CDR3 sequence: CATSRGIKETQYF. CDR3 DNA: TGTGCCACCAGTCGAGGTATTAAAGAGACCCAGTACTTC.

The chain carries TRBV7-2 and TRBJ1-1, with 8 nucleotides matching TRBD1. V trimming: 1 base; J trimming: 1 base; junction bases outside the gene matches: 8. Germline V CDR1 and CDR2: SGHTA, FQGNSA. The CDR3 is 17 residues long. CDR3 DNA: TGTGCCAGCAGCTTAGGACAGGGGAGGGAGCGGAACACTGAAGCTTTCTTT. This gives the protein CASSLGQGRERNTEAFF.

About this clone itself: At one of its ends the junction is not consistent with the germline gene, which may arise from a read error. The gene calls are TRBV7-7 and TRBJ1-3; D gene uncertain. Germline V lookup: CDR1 SSHAT, CDR2 FNYEAQ (reference sequence). This CDR3 is 14 amino acids long. The CDR3 region has the DNA TGTGCTAGCAGCTTGGGCTCCCCTGGAAACACCATATATTTT. The encoded protein is CASSLGSPGNTIYF.

This clone has only one observation. The V and J genes are TRBV5-1 and TRBJ2-5, with TRBD2 matching over 8 bases. Trimming took 0 bases from V and 11 from J; bases not matched to a gene: 3. This CDR3 spans 12 amino acids. CDR1 SGHRS and CDR2 YFSETQ come from the germline V gene. CDR3 protein: CASSLERGGQYF. For the CDR3, the DNA is TGCGCCAGCAGCTTGGAACGGGGGGGACAGTACTTC.

V and J are TRBV10-3 and TRBJ2-1; TRBD2 might be the D (6 bases). CDR3 size: 14 residues. The germline V gene encodes CDR1 ENHRY and CDR2 SYGVKD. The ends were cut back, 3 bases at V and 8 bases at J, with 14 bases in the middle. In nucleotides, the CDR3 is TGTGCCATCAGTGAACGGGAGAATCTGGATGAGCAGTTCTTC. Translation: CAISERENLDEQFF.

The chain links TRBV30 to TRBJ1-1; 11 nucleotides line up with TRBD1. The V gene end was trimmed by 8 bases and the J gene end by 4 bases; junction bases not matched to a gene: 6. Looked up from germline, CDR1 is GTSNPN and CDR2 is SVGIG (reference sequence). CDR3 length: 13 residues. The CDR3 nucleotides read TGTGCCGGGACAGGGGGAGTTGCCACTGAAGCTTTCTTT. Translating gives CAGTGGVATEAFF.

V gene TRBV3-1 (or the pseudogene TRBV3-2) combines with J gene TRBJ2-3, with TRBD2 matching 7 bases. Germline CDR1 LGHDT, CDR2 YNNKEL (reference sequence). The CDR3 is 17 amino acids. After removal of 8 bases from V and 0 bases from J, the junction contained 14 bases not matched to a gene. The CDR3 here is CASSLRASGASTDTQYF. In nucleotides, the CDR3 is TGTGCCAGCTCCCTCCGGGCTAGCGGTGCTAGCACAGATACGCAGTATTTT.

The chain has TRBV20-1 and TRBJ1-2; D is ambiguous. The CDR3 consists of 11 residues. The ends were cut back, 3 bases at V and 7 bases at J, with 9 bases in the middle. CDR1 and CDR2 from the germline V gene are DFQATT and SNEGSKA (reference sequence). CDR3 region: CSASGLGGYTF. DNA for the CDR3: TGCAGTGCTAGTGGCCTCGGTGGCTACACCTTC.

This chain connects TRBV15 to TRBJ2-7; D perhaps matches TRBD1 (6 bases). The CDR3 is 15 residues long. V was trimmed by 0 bases and J by 4 bases, leaving 13 bases between them. The germline CDR1 and CDR2 sequences are LNHNV and YYDKDF (reference sequence). CDR3 DNA sequence: TGTGCCACCAGCAGAGATCCGGGACACGGATACGAGCAGTACTTC. This translates into CATSRDPGHGYEQYF.

This chain joins TRBV7-3 and TRBJ2-2; 7 bases match TRBD1. V shed 4 bases and J 1 base; nucleotides not matched to a gene: 9. This CDR3 region has 17 residues. Germline CDR1 reads SGHTA; CDR2 reads FQGTGA. CDR3 sequence reads: CASSSMPRTGNTGELFF. CDR3 DNA: TGTGCCAGCAGCTCAATGCCCCGGACAGGGAACACCGGGGAGCTGTTTTTT.

The V call is TRBV7-2, the J call TRBJ1-2; 10 nucleotides line up with TRBD1. The CDR3 contains 14 residues. Losses at the gene ends were 5 bases for V and 5 bases for J; bases not matched to a gene: 5. In germline, CDR1 is SGHTA, CDR2 FQGNSA. The CDR3 nucleotides are TGTGCCAGCAGCCGGGACAGGGGAGGGTATGGCTACACCTTC. Translating gives CASSRDRGGYGYTF.

V is TRBV27 and J is TRBJ1-5; 7 nucleotides agree with TRBD1. Germline V gene lookup returns CDR1 MNHEY and CDR2 SMNVEV (reference sequence). V lost 6 bases and J lost 3; bases outside the gene matches: 8. The CDR3 has 15 residues. The DNA of the CDR3 is TGTGCCAGCAGCCCTTCGGGACAGACCAATCAGCCCCAGCATTTT. Translation: CASSPSGQTNQPQHF.

This chain joins TRBV7-2 and TRBJ2-5; 7 bases map to TRBD1. The V gene's germline CDR1 is SGHTA and CDR2 FQGNSA. The CDR3 has 16 amino acids. Trimming at V came to 4 bases and at J to 1 base, leaving 9 bases not matched to a gene. The CDR3 DNA reads TGTGCCAGCAGCTGGCCGGCCGGGACAGTCCAAGAGACCCAGTACTTC. Its translation is CASSWPAGTVQETQYF.

This sequence joins TRBV14 and TRBJ2-7; D not resolved. The CDR3 sequence is 18 residues long. The V gene's germline CDR1 is SGHDN and CDR2 FVKESK. V lost 1 base, J lost 1 base, and 20 bases lay in between. The CDR3, as DNA: TGTGCCAGCAGCCAAGGAAGAGATCGGTCAGGTTTTTCCTACGAGCAGTACTTC. The encoded protein is CASSQGRDRSGFSYEQYF.

This chain links TRBV6-2 or TRBV6-3 with TRBJ2-3; D gene ambiguous. The CDR3 is made up of 15 amino acids. CDR1 is MNHEY, CDR2 SVGEGT, per germline. V lost 4 bases, J lost 4 bases, and 15 bases lay in between. This CDR3 is CASSSGKMFPDTQYF. The CDR3 DNA reads TGTGCCAGCAGTTCGGGTAAAATGTTCCCAGATACGCAGTATTTT.

The chain joins TRBV10-3 to TRBJ1-1, with 8 positions matching TRBD1. This CDR3 contains 15 residues. The junction had 9 bases not matched to a gene; V was cut back by 3 bases and J by 6 bases. From germline, CDR1 is ENHRY and CDR2 SYGVKD. The DNA of the CDR3 is TGTGCCATCAGTGACATCGGGACAGGAACCTCTGAAGCTTTCTTT. Residues: CAISDIGTGTSEAFF.

This clone was seen once. The chain links TRBV5-1 to TRBJ2-7; the match to TRBD1 covers 7 bases. The V and J ends lost 1 base and 5 bases, in that order; junction bases with no gene match: 9. Germline values: CDR1 SGHRS, CDR2 YFSETQ. CDR3 size: 15 residues. The CDR3 region is CASSLKGGINDEQYF. Here the CDR3 DNA reads TGCGCCAGCAGCTTGAAAGGGGGCATCAACGACGAGCAGTACTTC.

This clone came up a few times. The gene calls are TRBV5-1 and TRBJ2-5, with a tentative D call TRBD1 (7 bases). The CDR3 is 15 amino acids. CDR1 is SGHRS and CDR2 is YFSETQ in the germline V gene. V shed 2 bases and J shed 5 bases, with 16 bases lying between them. The CDR3 DNA follows: TGCGCCAGCAGCTTAGCCGACAGGGCGGGGGAGACCCAGTACTTC. It specifies CASSLADRAGETQYF.

The gene calls are TRBV9 and TRBJ2-1; TRBD1 might be the D (5 bases). CDR3 length equals 15 residues. V shed 1 base and J shed 2 bases, with 10 bases lying between them. CDR1 SGDLS and CDR2 YYNGEE come from the germline V gene. The CDR3 DNA reads TGTGCCAGCAGCGTAAGGCAGGGCACCTACAATGAGCAGTTCTTC. It yields the protein CASSVRQGTYNEQFF.

The chain has TRBV7-2 and TRBJ1-6; D not resolved. Germline V gene sequence: CDR1 SGHTA, CDR2 FQGNSA. V lost 1 base to trimming and J lost 11 bases, with 15 bases between them. The CDR3 spans 15 residues. This CDR3 is CASSLGATVKAPLHF. CDR3 in DNA: TGTGCCAGCAGCTTAGGCGCCACAGTCAAAGCACCCCTCCACTTT.

The rearrangement joins TRBV5-8 to TRBJ2-1; 9 nucleotides align to TRBD1. CDR3 length: 17 amino acids. V dropped 2 bases and J dropped 7; count of bases not matched to a gene: 13. Germline V CDR1 and CDR2: SGHTS, YDEGEE. The chain's CDR3 is CASSLLTGTGYWNEQFF. The CDR3 DNA reads as TGTGCCAGCAGCTTACTGACCGGGACAGGGTATTGGAATGAGCAGTTCTTC.